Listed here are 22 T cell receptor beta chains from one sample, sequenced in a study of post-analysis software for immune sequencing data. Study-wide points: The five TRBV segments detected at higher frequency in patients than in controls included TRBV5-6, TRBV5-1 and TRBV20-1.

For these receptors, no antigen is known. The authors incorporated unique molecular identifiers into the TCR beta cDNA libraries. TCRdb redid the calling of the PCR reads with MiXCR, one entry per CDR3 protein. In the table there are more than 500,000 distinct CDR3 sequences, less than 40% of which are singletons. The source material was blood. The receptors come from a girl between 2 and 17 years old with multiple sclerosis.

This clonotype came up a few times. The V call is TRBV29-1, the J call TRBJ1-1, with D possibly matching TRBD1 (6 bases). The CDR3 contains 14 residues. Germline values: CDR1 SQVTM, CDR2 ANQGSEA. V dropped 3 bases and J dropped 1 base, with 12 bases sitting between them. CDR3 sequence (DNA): TGCAGCGTTGACACAGGGTGGCCGAACACTGAAGCTTTCTTT. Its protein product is CSVDTGWPNTEAFF.

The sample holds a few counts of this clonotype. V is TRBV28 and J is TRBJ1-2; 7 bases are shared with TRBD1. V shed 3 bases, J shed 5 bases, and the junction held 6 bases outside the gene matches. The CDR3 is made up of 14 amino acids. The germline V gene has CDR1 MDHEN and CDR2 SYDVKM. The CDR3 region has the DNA TGTGCCAGCAGTTTTAGGGACAGACCTTATGGCTACACCTTC. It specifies CASSFRDRPYGYTF.

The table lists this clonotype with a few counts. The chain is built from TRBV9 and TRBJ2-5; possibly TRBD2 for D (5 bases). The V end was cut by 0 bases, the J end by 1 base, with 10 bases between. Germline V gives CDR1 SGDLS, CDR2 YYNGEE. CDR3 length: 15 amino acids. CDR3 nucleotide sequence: TGTGCCAGCAGCGTAGGTGGAGGCTTCCAAGAGACCCAGTACTTC. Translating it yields CASSVGGGFQETQYF.

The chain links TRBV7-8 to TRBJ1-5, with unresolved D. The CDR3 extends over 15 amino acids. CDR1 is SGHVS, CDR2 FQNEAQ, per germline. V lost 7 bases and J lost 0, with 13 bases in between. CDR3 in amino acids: CASTNARGSNQPQHF. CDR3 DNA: TGTGCCAGCACCAACGCCCGGGGTAGCAATCAGCCCCAGCATTTT.

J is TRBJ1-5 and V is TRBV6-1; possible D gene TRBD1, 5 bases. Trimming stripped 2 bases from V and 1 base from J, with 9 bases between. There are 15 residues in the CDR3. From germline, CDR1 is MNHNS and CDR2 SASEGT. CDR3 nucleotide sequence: TGTGCCAGCAGTGAATCGGCAGGGAGCAATCAGCCCCAGCATTTT. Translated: CASSESAGSNQPQHF.

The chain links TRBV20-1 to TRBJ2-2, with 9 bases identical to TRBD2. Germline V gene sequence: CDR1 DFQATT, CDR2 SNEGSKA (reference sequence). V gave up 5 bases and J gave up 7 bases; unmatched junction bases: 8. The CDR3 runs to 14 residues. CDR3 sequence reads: CSAPGTSSDGELFF. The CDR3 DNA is TGCAGTGCTCCCGGGACTAGCAGCGACGGGGAGCTGTTTTTT.

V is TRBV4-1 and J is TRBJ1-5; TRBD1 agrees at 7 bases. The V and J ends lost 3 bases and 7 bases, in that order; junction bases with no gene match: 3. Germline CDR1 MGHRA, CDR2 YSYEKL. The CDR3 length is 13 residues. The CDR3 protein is CASSQTGNQPQHF. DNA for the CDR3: TGCGCCAGCAGCCAGACAGGGAACCAGCCCCAGCATTTT.

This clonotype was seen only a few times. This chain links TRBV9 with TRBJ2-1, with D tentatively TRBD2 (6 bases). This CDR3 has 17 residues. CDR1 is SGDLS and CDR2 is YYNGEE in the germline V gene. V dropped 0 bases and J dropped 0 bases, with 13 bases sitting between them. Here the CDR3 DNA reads TGTGCCAGCAGCGTAGAGTGGCGCGGGATCTCCTACAATGAGCAGTTCTTC. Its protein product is CASSVEWRGISYNEQFF.

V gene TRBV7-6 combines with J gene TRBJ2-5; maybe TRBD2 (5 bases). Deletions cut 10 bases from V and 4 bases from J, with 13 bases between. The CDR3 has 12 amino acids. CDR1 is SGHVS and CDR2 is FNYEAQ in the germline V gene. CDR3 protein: CATRGLGETQYF. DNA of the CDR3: TGTGCCACCAGAGGGCTGGGAGAGACCCAGTACTTC.

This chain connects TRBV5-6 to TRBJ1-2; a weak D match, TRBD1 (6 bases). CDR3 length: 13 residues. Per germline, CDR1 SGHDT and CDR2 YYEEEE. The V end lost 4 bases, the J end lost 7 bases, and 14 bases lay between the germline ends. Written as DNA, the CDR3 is TGTGCCAGCAGCCCGGGGGGCAGGAGTGGCTACACCTTC. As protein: CASSPGGRSGYTF. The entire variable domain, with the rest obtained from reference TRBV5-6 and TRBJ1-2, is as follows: DAGVTQSPTHLIKTRGQQVTLRCSPKSGHDTVSWYQQALGQGPQFIFQYYEEEERQRGNFPDRFSGHQFPNYSSELNVNALLLGDSALYLCASSPGGRSGYTFGSGTRLTVV.

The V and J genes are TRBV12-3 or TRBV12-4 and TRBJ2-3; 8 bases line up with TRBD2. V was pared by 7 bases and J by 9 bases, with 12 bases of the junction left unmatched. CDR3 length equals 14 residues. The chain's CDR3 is CASTRAGERGTQYF. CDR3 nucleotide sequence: TGTGCCAGCACGAGAGCGGGGGAAAGAGGAACGCAGTATTTT.

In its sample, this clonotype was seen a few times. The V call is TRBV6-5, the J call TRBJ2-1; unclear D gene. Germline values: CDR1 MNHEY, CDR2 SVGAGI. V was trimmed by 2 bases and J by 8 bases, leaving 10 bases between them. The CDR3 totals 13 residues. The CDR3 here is CASSYGPGDEQFF. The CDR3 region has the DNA TGTGCCAGCAGTTACGGCCCGGGTGATGAGCAGTTCTTC.

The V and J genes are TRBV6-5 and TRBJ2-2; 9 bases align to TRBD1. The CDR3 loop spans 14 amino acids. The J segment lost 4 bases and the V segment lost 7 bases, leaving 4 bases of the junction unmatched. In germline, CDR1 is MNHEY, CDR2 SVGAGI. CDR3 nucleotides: TGTGCCAGCACCCGGACAGGGGTCACCGGGGAGCTGTTTTTT. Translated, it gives CASTRTGVTGELFF.

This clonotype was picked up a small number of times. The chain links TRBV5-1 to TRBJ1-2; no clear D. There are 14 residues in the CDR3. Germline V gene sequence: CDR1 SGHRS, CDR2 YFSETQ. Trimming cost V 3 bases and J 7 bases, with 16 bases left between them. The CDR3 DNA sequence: TGCGCCAGCAGCTCAGAAGGGTACAAAGGTGGCTACACCTTC. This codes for CASSSEGYKGGYTF.

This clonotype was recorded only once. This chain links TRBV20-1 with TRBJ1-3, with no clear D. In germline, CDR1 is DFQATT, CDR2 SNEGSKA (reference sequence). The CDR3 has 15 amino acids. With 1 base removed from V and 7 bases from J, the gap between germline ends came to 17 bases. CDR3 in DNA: TGCAGTGCTAGAGCAAGGACGCCCGGGGTGAACACCATATATTTT. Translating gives CSARARTPGVNTIYF.

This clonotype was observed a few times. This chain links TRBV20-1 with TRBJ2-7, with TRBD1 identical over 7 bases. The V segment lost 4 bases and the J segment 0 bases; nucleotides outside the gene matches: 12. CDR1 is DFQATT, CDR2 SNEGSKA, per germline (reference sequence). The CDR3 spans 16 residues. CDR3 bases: TGCAGTGCTACGGGGCCGGACAGGCTCCTCTCCTACGAGCAGTACTTC. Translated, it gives CSATGPDRLLSYEQYF.

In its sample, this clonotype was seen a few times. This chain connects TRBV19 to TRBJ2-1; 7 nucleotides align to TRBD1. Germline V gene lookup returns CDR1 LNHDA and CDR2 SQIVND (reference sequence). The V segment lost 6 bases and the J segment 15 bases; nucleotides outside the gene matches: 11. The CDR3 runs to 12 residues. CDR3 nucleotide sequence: TGTGCCAGTAGCAAGATCGGACAGGTTGCGTTCTTC. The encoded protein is CASSKIGQVAFF.

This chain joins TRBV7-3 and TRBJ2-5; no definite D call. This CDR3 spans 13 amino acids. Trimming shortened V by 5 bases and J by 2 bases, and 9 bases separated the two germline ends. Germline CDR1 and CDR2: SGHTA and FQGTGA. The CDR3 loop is CASSLDDQETQYF. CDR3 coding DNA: TGTGCCAGCAGCCTGGACGATCAAGAGACCCAGTACTTC.

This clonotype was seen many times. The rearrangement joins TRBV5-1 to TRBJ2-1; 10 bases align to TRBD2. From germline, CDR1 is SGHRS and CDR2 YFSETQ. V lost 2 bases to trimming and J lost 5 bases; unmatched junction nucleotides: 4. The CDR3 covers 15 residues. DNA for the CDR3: TGCGCCAGCAGCTTACTAGCGGGAATGAACAATGAGCAGTTCTTC. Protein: CASSLLAGMNNEQFF.

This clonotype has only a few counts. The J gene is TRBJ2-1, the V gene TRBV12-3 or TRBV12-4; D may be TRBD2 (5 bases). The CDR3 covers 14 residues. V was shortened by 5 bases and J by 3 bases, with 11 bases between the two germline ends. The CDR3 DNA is TGTGCCAGCAGTACCACTAGTGACTACAATGAGCAGTTCTTC. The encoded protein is CASSTTSDYNEQFF.

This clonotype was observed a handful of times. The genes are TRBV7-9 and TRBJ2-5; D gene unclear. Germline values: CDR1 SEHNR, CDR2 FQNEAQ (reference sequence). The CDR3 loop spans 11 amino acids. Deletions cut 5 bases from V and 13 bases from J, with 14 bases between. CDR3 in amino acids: CASSANWVVYF. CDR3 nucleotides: TGTGCCAGCAGCGCCAACTGGGTCGTGTACTTC. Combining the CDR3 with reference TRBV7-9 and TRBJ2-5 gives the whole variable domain DTGVSQNPRHKITKRGQNVTFRCDPISEHNRLYWYRQTLGQGPEFLTYFQNEAQLEKSRLLSDRFSAERPKGSFSTLEIQRTEQGDSAMYLCASSANWVVYFGPGTRLLVL.

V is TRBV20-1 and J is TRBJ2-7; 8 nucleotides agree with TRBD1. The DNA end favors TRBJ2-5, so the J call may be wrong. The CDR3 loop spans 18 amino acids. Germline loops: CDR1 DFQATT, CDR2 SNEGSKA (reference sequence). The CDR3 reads CSARPWTGSIERKETQYF. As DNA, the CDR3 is TGCAGTGCTAGACCGTGGACAGGGAGCATAGAACGTAAAGAGACCCAGTACTTC.